Listed here are 19 T cell receptor beta chains from one sample, sequenced in a study of blood T cell repertoires in COVID-19. Clones were sequenced by immunoSEQ multiplex PCR, and TCRdb holds only the in-frame ones, with some missing. The sample records tens of thousands of clones, 70% to 90% being singletons. The sequenced sample consisted of peripheral blood. The receptors derive from a human donor in a cohort sampled during active COVID-19.

This chain connects TRBV28 to TRBJ2-3, with a tentative D call TRBD1 (5 bases). This CDR3 comprises 16 residues. Germline values: CDR1 MDHEN, CDR2 SYDVKM. V was pared by 9 bases and J by 0 bases, with 19 bases between. CDR3 coding DNA: TGTGCCAGTTTAGGGGTACAGAGAACTAGCACAGATACGCAGTATTTT. It encodes CASLGVQRTSTDTQYF.

The chain links TRBV5-1 to TRBJ2-7; TRBD2 is a possible D gene (5 bases). V was trimmed by 2 bases and J by 3 bases, leaving 12 bases between them. In germline, CDR1 is SGHRS, CDR2 YFSETQ. This CDR3 spans 14 amino acids. CDR3 region: CASSLLGRDYEQYF. Here the CDR3 DNA reads TGCGCCAGCAGCTTACTTGGACGGGACTACGAGCAGTACTTC.

The chain combines TRBV6-6 with TRBJ1-3; D remains unclear. This CDR3 has 13 amino acids. Trimming removed 6 bases from V and 0 bases from J, with 6 bases in between. The V gene's germline CDR1 is MNHNY and CDR2 SVGAGI (reference sequence). As DNA, the CDR3 is TGTGCCAGCAGAATAGACTCTGGAAACACCATATATTTT. This gives the protein CASRIDSGNTIYF.

The chain links TRBV24-1 to TRBJ1-5; D is possibly TRBD1 (5 bases). The V end was cut by 4 bases, the J end by 7 bases, with 16 bases between. The CDR3 is 15 residues long. Germline V gene data show CDR1 as KGHDR and CDR2 as SFDVKD. The CDR3 loop reads CATSDPTAPRQPQHF. The CDR3 region has the DNA TGTGCCACCAGTGACCCGACAGCCCCCCGGCAGCCCCAGCATTTT.

The sample holds one count of this clone. V is TRBV28 and J is TRBJ1-2, with TRBD1 identical over 9 bases. Germline CDR1 reads MDHEN; CDR2 reads SYDVKM. CDR3 length: 14 residues. Trimming took 4 bases from V and 4 from J; bases not matched to a gene: 4. CDR3 DNA sequence: TGTGCCAGCAGTTCGGACAGGGGAGGCTATGGCTACACCTTC. This translates into CASSSDRGGYGYTF.

The V and J genes are TRBV4-1 and TRBJ1-1; D call uncertain. Germline CDR1 and CDR2: MGHRA and YSYEKL. The CDR3 has 14 amino acids. Between the trimmed V and J ends, which lost 4 bases and 4 bases, there was a span of 13 bases. For the CDR3, the DNA is TGCGCCAGCAGCCGGGGAGTTTCGGGCACTGAAGCTTTCTTT. Encoded protein: CASSRGVSGTEAFF.

This clone was recorded only once. CDR3 in amino acids: CASSQHLGQNEKLFF. CDR3 nucleotides: TGCGCCAGCAGCCAACACCTCGGACAGAATGAAAAACTGTTTTTT. This chain uses TRBV4-1 with TRBJ1-4; possibly TRBD1 for D (6 bases). V was shortened by 2 bases and J by 5 bases, with 12 bases between the two germline ends. From germline, CDR1 is MGHRA and CDR2 YSYEKL. CDR3 length: 15 residues.

V is TRBV9 and J is TRBJ1-6; D perhaps matches TRBD1 (5 bases). The CDR3 contains 15 residues. The germline CDR1 and CDR2 sequences are SGDLS and YYNGEE. V shed 1 base and J shed 9 bases, with 14 bases lying between them. CDR3 in amino acids: CASSVRGGEGSPLHF. The CDR3 DNA reads TGTGCCAGCAGCGTACGGGGGGGAGAAGGTTCACCCCTCCACTTT.

The chain couples TRBV5-1 to TRBJ1-2; 7 bases match TRBD1. Germline trimming cut 4 bases from V and 6 bases from J; bases unmatched to any gene: 9. The CDR3 has 14 residues. Germline V gene lookup returns CDR1 SGHRS and CDR2 YFSETQ. In DNA form, the CDR3 reads TGCGCCAGCAGCGCCGACAGGGTCTTTAATGGCTACACCTTC. It translates to CASSADRVFNGYTF. Drawing the rest from reference TRBV5-1 and TRBJ1-2, the complete variable domain is KAGVTQTPRYLIKTRGQQVTLSCSPISGHRSVSWYQQTPGQGLQFLFEYFSETQRNKGNFPGRFSGRQFSNSRSEMNVSTLELGDSALYLCASSADRVFNGYTFGSGTRLTVV.

V usage is TRBV15 and J usage is TRBJ2-5; 12 nucleotides match TRBD2. CDR1 LNHNV and CDR2 YYDKDF come from the germline V gene (reference sequence). V dropped 0 bases and J dropped 3; count of bases not matched to a gene: 8. The CDR3 runs 18 residues. CDR3 amino acids: CATSRDLPTSGGKETQYF. The CDR3 DNA is TGTGCCACCAGCAGAGATCTACCGACTAGCGGGGGAAAAGAGACCCAGTACTTC.

The V gene is TRBV15, the J gene TRBJ2-2, with 7 bases that match TRBD1. This CDR3 spans 14 amino acids. The J segment lost 1 base and the V segment lost 5 bases, leaving 1 base of the junction unmatched. Germline V gene lookup returns CDR1 LNHNV and CDR2 YYDKDF (reference sequence). The CDR3 spells CATSRDRNTGELFF. The CDR3 DNA sequence: TGTGCCACCAGCCGGGACAGGAACACCGGGGAGCTGTTTTTT. The variable domain in full, with the rest retrieved from reference TRBV15 and TRBJ2-2, is DAMVIQNPRYQVTQFGKPVTLSCSQTLNHNVMYWYQQKSSQAPKLLFHYYDKDFNNEADTPDNFQSRRPNTSFCFLDIRSPGLGDTAMYLCATSRDRNTGELFFGEGSRLTVL.

This clone was recorded only once. The V gene is TRBV12-3 or TRBV12-4, the J gene TRBJ2-7, with D possibly TRBD1 on 6 matching bases. V lost 6 bases and J lost 0, with 9 bases in between. The CDR3 covers 13 residues. CDR3 DNA: TGTGCCAGCAGGGTGGACAGCTCCTACGAGCAGTACTTC. This codes for CASRVDSSYEQYF.

This clone was seen a handful of times. The chain joins TRBV4-1 to TRBJ2-2, with a possible D match to TRBD1 (6 bases). CDR1 is MGHRA, CDR2 YSYEKL, per germline. The V end was cut by 5 bases, the J end by 2 bases, with 12 bases between. The CDR3 is made up of 15 amino acids. The CDR3 DNA is TGCGCCAGCAGCGAAAGGACAGCCAACACCGGGGAGCTGTTTTTT. Translation gives CASSERTANTGELFF.

The chain is built from TRBV28 and TRBJ2-7, with TRBD2 as a possible D gene (5 bases). The CDR3 is 15 residues long. Trimming pared 4 bases from V and 3 bases from J, leaving 16 bases between. From germline, CDR1 is MDHEN and CDR2 SYDVKM. The CDR3 region is CASSSGVLLSYEQYF. The CDR3 DNA reads TGTGCCAGCAGTTCCGGGGTCCTACTAAGCTACGAGCAGTACTTC.

The gene calls are TRBV30 and TRBJ2-3; weak D call: TRBD2 (5 bases). Trimming removed 3 bases at V and 2 bases at J, with 9 bases between. Germline V CDR1 and CDR2: GTSNPN, SVGIG (reference sequence). CDR3 length: 13 amino acids. The CDR3 nucleotides are TGTGCCTGGAGCCGCGGGCTCACAGATACGCAGTATTTT. This encodes CAWSRGLTDTQYF.

This sequence joins TRBV6-6 and TRBJ2-2, with TRBD1 as a possible D gene (5 bases). Germline V gives CDR1 MNHNY, CDR2 SVGAGI (reference sequence). V lost 5 bases, J lost 5 bases, and 9 bases lay in between. The CDR3 sequence is 13 residues long. The CDR3 loop reads CASSLRDTGELFF. CDR3 in DNA: TGTGCCAGCAGTCTCAGGGATACCGGGGAGCTGTTTTTT.

This sequence joins TRBV5-4 and TRBJ2-7, with 8 positions matching TRBD1. CDR1 SGHNT and CDR2 YYREEE come from the germline V gene (reference sequence). Trimming took 0 bases from V and 6 from J; bases not matched to a gene: 8. The CDR3 has 15 amino acids. The CDR3 DNA follows: TGTGCCAGCAGCTTGGGTGGGACAGGTATCGCCGAGCAGTACTTC. It codes for CASSLGGTGIAEQYF. Looking up the rest from reference TRBV5-4 and TRBJ2-7 gives the full variable domain: ETGVTQSPTHLIKTRGQQVTLRCSSQSGHNTVSWYQQALGQGPQFIFQYYREEENGRGNFPPRFSGLQFPNYSSELNVNALELDDSALYLCASSLGGTGIAEQYFGPGTRLTVT.

A single count supports this clone. This chain uses TRBV24-1 with TRBJ1-5; no clear D gene. The CDR3 covers 14 residues. Germline V gene sequence: CDR1 KGHDR, CDR2 SFDVKD. Trimming cost V 3 bases and J 0 bases, with 5 bases left between them. The CDR3: CATSDPNSNQPQHF. CDR3 coding DNA: TGTGCCACCAGTGATCCAAATAGCAATCAGCCCCAGCATTTT.

This clone occurred a few times. The chain links TRBV27 to TRBJ2-7, with D possibly being TRBD2 (6 bases). V dropped 5 bases and J dropped 2 bases, with 22 bases sitting between them. In germline, CDR1 is MNHEY, CDR2 SMNVEV (reference sequence). This CDR3 comprises 17 residues. The CDR3 DNA is TGTGCCAGCAGTGGCCCCAATCTCGGAGGGTACCCCTACGAGCAGTACTTC. The encoded protein is CASSGPNLGGYPYEQYF.